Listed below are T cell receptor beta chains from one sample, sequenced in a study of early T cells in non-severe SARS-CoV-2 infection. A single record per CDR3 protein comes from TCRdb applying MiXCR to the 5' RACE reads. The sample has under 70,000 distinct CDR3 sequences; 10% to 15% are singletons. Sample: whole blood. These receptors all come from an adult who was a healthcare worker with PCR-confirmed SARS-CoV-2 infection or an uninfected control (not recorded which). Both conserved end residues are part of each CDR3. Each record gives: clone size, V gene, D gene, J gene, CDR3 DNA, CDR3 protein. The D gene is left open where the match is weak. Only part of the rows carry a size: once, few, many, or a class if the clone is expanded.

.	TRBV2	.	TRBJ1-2	TGTGCCAGCAGTGATTTACAGCTGCACTATGGCTACACCTTC	CASSDLQLHYGYTF
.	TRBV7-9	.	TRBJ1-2	TGTGCCAGCAGCTTAGAACGTAATCTCTATGGCTACACCTTC	CASSLERNLYGYTF
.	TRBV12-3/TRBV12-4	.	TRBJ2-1	TGTGCCAGCAGGGTCCCTGGGAGTGTCGACAATGAGCAGTTCTTC	CASRVPGSVDNEQFF
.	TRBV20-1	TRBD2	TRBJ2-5	TGCAGTGCTAAATCGTGGCTAGCGGGAGGGCTAGAGGAGACCCAGTACTTC	CSAKSWLAGGLEETQYF
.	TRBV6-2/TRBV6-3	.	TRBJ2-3	TGTGCCAGCAGCCCCCAGCAGGGCAGTTTGAATACGCAGTATTTT	CASSPQQGSLNTQYF
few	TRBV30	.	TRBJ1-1	TGTGCCTGGAATTTGGACAGGAACACTGAAGCTTTCTTT	CAWNLDRNTEAFF
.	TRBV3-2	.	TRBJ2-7	TGTGCCAGCAGCCGCCAGAGGGAGGCAGGGGATTCGTACGAGCAGTACTTC	CASSRQREAGDSYEQYF
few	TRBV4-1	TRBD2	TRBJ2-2	TGCGCCAGCAGCCAAGCTAGCGGTTACACCGGGGAGCTGTTTTTT	CASSQASGYTGELFF
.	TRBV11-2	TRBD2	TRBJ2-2	TGTGCCAGCAGGACGCCGGGGACTAGCGGCACCGGGGAGCTGTTTTTT	CASRTPGTSGTGELFF
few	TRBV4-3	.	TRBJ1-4	TGCGCCAGCATGGCCTCGACGGGTTATGGAAAACTGTTTTTT	CASMASTGYGKLFF
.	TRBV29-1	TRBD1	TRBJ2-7	TGCAGCGTCGGACAGGGGGCGGACGAGCAGTACTTC	CSVGQGADEQYF
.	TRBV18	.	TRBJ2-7	TGTGCCAGCTCAAATCGGGGCTCCAATAAAATCTACGAGCAGTACTTC	CASSNRGSNKIYEQYF
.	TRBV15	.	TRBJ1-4	TGTGCCACCAGCAGAGATGGCAGCCTTAATGAAAAACTGTTTTTT	CATSRDGSLNEKLFF
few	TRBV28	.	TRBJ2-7	TGTGCCAGCAGTTTAGGGGGGATCGGCTACGAGCAGTACTTC	CASSLGGIGYEQYF
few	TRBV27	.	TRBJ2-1	TGTGCCAGCAGTTTTGTAGGGAATTATGAGCAGTTCTTC	CASSFVGNYEQFF
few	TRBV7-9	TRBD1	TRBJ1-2	TGTGCCAGCAGCTTACAGGGGGGACAGCTCTATACTAACTATGGCTACACCTTC	CASSLQGGQLYTNYGYTF
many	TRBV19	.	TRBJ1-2	TGTGCCAGTAAGCTTCAGCCTACCGTCTATGGCTACACCTTC	CASKLQPTVYGYTF
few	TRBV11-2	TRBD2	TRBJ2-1	TGTGCCAGCAGCTTAAGGACTAGCGACTACAATGAGCAGTTCTTC	CASSLRTSDYNEQFF
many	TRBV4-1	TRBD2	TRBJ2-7	TGCGCCAGCACCCGGGACTACCCCTTCTACGAGCAGTACTTC	CASTRDYPFYEQYF
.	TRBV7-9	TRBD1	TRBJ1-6	TGTGCCAGCAGCCCTGGACAGGGTTCACCCCTCCACTTT	CASSPGQGSPLHF
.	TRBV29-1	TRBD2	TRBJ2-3	TGCAGCGTTAAAACCACTAGCGGGAGAATGGATACGCAGTATTTT	CSVKTTSGRMDTQYF
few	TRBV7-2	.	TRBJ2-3	TGTGCCAGCAGCTTGGTCGGGGCCGCTAGCACAGATACGCAGTATTTT	CASSLVGAASTDTQYF
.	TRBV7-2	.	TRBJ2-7	TGTGCCAGCAGCTTAGGTTCGACTGCCTCCTACGAGCAGTACTTC	CASSLGSTASYEQYF
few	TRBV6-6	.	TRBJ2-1	TGTGCCAGCACCCATTATGCGTCTACCAATGAGCAGTTCTTC	CASTHYASTNEQFF
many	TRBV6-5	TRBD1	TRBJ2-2	TGTGCCAGCAGCATACAGGGGAATACCGGGGAGCTGTTTTTT	CASSIQGNTGELFF
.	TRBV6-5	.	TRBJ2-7	TGTGCCAGCAGTTACCCCGGACGGGAGCAGTACTTC	CASSYPGREQYF
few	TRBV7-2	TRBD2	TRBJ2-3	TGTGCCAGCAGCTTCGGATCTACTAGCGGCACAGATACGCAGTATTTT	CASSFGSTSGTDTQYF
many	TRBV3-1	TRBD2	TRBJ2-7	TGTGCCAGCAGCCGACCCACTAGCGGCTATATTATCTACGAGCAGTACTTC	CASSRPTSGYIIYEQYF
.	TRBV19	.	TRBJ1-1	TGTGCCAGTAGTAGGGGGCGGGGGTCTGAAGCTTTCTTT	CASSRGRGSEAFF
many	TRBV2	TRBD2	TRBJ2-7	TGTGCCAGCGCGGGAGCATACGAGCAGTACTTC	CASAGAYEQYF
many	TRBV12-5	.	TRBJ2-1	TGTGCTAGTGGCCAGGATTTCGGTGAGCAGTTCTTC	CASGQDFGEQFF
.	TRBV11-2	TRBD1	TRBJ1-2	TGTGCCAGCAGCATCGGGACAGGGGTTAACTATGGCTACACCTTC	CASSIGTGVNYGYTF
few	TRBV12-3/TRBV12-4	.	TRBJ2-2	TGTGCCAGCAGTTTAGAACTATTCACCGGGGAGCTGTTTTTT	CASSLELFTGELFF
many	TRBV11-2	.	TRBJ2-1	TGTGCCAGCAGCATAGACAGGAACAATGAGCAGTTCTTC	CASSIDRNNEQFF
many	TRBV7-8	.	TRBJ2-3	TGTGCCAGCAGCTTAGCAGCGATGGCAGATACGCAGTATTTT	CASSLAAMADTQYF